A single T cell receptor beta chain is shown here with its context. Its antigen is still unknown. Sample barcodes and UMIs were carried by the TCR alpha and TCR beta cDNA libraries that 5'RACE generated with constant-segment primers. TCRdb fed the 5' RACE reads into MiXCR, producing one record per CDR3 protein. In the table there are roughly 150,000 distinct CDR3 sequences, approximately 25% of which are singletons. These data belong to a study of T-cell memory formation after mild COVID-19. Study results and caveats: CD4/CD8 balance characterized clones contracting day 15 to 85, and CD4+ skew characterized later expanders. Some clones that responded were present in memory (sampled pre-infection), which suggests cross-reactive memory joined.

This CDR3 is 14 amino acids long. CDR1 is MNHNS, CDR2 SASEGT, per germline. V lost 1 base to trimming and J lost 2 bases, with 9 bases between them. The TCR was taken from an adult woman who had mild COVID-19 (a few samples of this study predate the infection). Cell type and time point are not known. Sequences were obtained from PBMCs or a T cell subset sorted from them (not recorded which). The rearrangement uses TRBV6-1 and TRBJ2-7; the D is unclear. CDR3 in DNA: TGTGCCAGCAGTGAAGGCCCGGATGCCTACGAGCAGTACTTC. This sequence encodes CASSEGPDAYEQYF.